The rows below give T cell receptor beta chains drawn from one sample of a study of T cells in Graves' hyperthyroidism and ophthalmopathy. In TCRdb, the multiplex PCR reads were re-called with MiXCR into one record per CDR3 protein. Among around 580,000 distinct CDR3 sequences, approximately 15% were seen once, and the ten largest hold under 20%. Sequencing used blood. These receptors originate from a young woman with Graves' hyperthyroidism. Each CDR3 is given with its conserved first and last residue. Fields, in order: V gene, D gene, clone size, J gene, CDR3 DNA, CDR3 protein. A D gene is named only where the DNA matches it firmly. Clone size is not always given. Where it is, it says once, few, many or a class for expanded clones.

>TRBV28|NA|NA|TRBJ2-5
TGTGCCAGCAGTTTGATGGCGACCCAGTACTTC
CASSLMATQYF
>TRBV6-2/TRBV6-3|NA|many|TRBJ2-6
TGTGCCAGCAGTTACTTTGACAGTGACTCTGGGGCCAACGTCCTGACTTTC
CASSYFDSDSGANVLTF
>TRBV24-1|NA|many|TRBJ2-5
TGTGCCACCAGTGATTGGAGGGTCCAAGAGACCCAGTACTTC
CATSDWRVQETQYF
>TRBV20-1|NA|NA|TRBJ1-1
TGCAGTACTTTTGGGAGTGGGAACACTGAAGCTTTCTTT
CSTFGSGNTEAFF
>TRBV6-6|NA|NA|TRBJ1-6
TGTGCCAGCAGTTACGTCGGCGGGAGCTCCTATAATTCACCCCTCCACTTT
CASSYVGGSSYNSPLHF
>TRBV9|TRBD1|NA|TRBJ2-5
TGTGCCAGCAGCTTCGATGGGACAGGGGCAGAGACCCAGTACTTC
CASSFDGTGAETQYF
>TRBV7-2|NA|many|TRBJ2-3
TGTGCCAGCAGCAACTCGGACGGGACGCAGTATTTT
CASSNSDGTQYF
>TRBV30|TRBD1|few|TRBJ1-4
TGTGCCTCGGAAGCCGGGACAGCCGGTGAAAAACTGTTTTTT
CASEAGTAGEKLFF
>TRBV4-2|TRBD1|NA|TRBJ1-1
TGTGCCAGCAGCCAAGAGGAGGGGGCCAGACGAATGAACACTGAAGCTTTCTTT
CASSQEEGARRMNTEAFF
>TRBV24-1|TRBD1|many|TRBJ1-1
TGTGCCACCAGTGCTACAGGGGGGAGACGCACTGAAGCTTTCTTT
CATSATGGRRTEAFF
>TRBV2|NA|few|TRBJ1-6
TGTGCCAGCAGTGAAGCTATAACAGCTAATTCACCCCTCCACTTT
CASSEAITANSPLHF
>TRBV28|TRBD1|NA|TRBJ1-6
TGTGCCAGCAGTCCACCGGACAGGGGGAATTCACCCCTCCACTTT
CASSPPDRGNSPLHF
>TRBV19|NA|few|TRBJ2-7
TGTGCCAGTAGTATAGCGGGACGGACCTCCTACGAGCAGTACTTC
CASSIAGRTSYEQYF
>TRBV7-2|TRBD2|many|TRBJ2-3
TGTGCCAGCAGCGTAGCTAGCGGAGGGACAGATACGCAGTATTTT
CASSVASGGTDTQYF
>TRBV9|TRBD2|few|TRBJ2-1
TGTGCCAGCAGCGTGGGGGAGGGAATCTTCAATGAGCAGTTCTTC
CASSVGEGIFNEQFF
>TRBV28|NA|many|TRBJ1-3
TGTGCCAGCAGTTCAGCCTCGGAAGGGGGAGAAGGAAACACCATATATTTT
CASSSASEGGEGNTIYF
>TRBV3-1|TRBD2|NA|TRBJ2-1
TGTGCCAGCAGCCCCAGCGGGGGGATATCCTACAATGAGCAGTTCTTC
CASSPSGGISYNEQFF
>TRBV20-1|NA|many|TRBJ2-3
TGCAGTGCTAGGTCTCGCGGACTTAGCACAGATACGCAGTATTTT
CSARSRGLSTDTQYF
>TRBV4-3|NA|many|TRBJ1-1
TGCGCCAGCAGCCTCCATCCCAGGAGCCCGGGGGAAGCTTTCTTT
CASSLHPRSPGEAFF
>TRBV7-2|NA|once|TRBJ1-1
TGTGCCAGCAGCCCCCCGCCCACTGAAGCTTTCTTT
CASSPPPTEAFF
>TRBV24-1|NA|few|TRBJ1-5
TGTGCCACCAGTGACCACGGATCTAATCAGCCCCAGCATTTT
CATSDHGSNQPQHF
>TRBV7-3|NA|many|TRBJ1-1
TGTGCCAGCAGCTTATTTGGTATGAACACTGAAGCTTTCTTT
CASSLFGMNTEAFF
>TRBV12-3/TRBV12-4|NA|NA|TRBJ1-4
TGTGCCAGCAGTCCGAGATATAATGAAAAACTGTTTTTT
CASSPRYNEKLFF
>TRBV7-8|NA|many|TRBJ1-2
TGTGCCAGCAGCGAGATGGCCGTGTACAACTATGGCTACACCTTC
CASSEMAVYNYGYTF
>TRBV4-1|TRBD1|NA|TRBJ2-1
TGCGCCAGCAGCCAAGAAGGGGGCCGGCCCTACAATGAGCAGTTCTTC
CASSQEGGRPYNEQFF
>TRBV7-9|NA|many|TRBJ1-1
TGTGCCAGCAGTCAAATTAGAGAAGCTTTCTTT
CASSQIREAFF
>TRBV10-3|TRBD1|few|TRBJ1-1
TGTGCCATCAGTAGACAGGGAGAGACTGAAGCTTTCTTT
CAISRQGETEAFF
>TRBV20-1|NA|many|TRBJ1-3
TGCAGTGCTAGGGGCCCAGACAGACACTCTGGAAACACCATATATTTT
CSARGPDRHSGNTIYF
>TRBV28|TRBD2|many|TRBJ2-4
TGTGCCAGCAGTTCCTGGACTAGCGGTTTAGCCAAAAACATTCAGTACTTC
CASSSWTSGLAKNIQYF
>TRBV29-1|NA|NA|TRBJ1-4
TGCAGCGTTGAAGATCAGGAAGCAACTAATGAAAAACTGTTTTTT
CSVEDQEATNEKLFF
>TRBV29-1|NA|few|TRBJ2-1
TGCAGCCCTGTTACGGGCCTGTACAATGAGCAGTTCTTC
CSPVTGLYNEQFF
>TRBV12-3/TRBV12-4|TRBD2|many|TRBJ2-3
TGTGCCAGCAGTCCAGGGACTAGCGGAGATACGCAGTATTTT
CASSPGTSGDTQYF
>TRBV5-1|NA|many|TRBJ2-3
TGCGCCAGCAGCCCCTCCTGGGCGGAGGATACGCAGTATTTT
CASSPSWAEDTQYF
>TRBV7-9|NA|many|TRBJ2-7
TGTGCCAGCAGCGACTACCCGACTGGCGGGGGCCCCTACGAGCAGTACTTC
CASSDYPTGGGPYEQYF
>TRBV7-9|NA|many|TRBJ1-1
TGTGCCAGCAGCCTCGTTGAGGTGAACACTGAAGCTTTCTTT
CASSLVEVNTEAFF
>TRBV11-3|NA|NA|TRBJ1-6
TGTGCCAGCAGCTTAGAAGAGCATTCACCCCTCCACTTT
CASSLEEHSPLHF
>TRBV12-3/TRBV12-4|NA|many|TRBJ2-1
TGTGCCAGCAGCTCATGGGTGGGGGACGGGCCCTACAATGAGCAGTTCTTC
CASSSWVGDGPYNEQFF
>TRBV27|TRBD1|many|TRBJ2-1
TGTGCCAGCAGTTTATGGGGACAGGGATCCTACAATGAGCAGTTCTTC
CASSLWGQGSYNEQFF
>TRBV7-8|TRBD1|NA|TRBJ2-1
TGTGCCAGCAGCCCCCTCCGCGACAGGGGCTACAATGAGCAGTTCTTC
CASSPLRDRGYNEQFF
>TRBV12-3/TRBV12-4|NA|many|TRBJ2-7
TGTGCCAGCAGTTCAGGGTACGAGCAGTACTTC
CASSSGYEQYF
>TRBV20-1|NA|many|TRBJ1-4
TGCAGTGCTAGGGGGAACAGAGAAAATGAAAAACTGTTTTTT
CSARGNRENEKLFF